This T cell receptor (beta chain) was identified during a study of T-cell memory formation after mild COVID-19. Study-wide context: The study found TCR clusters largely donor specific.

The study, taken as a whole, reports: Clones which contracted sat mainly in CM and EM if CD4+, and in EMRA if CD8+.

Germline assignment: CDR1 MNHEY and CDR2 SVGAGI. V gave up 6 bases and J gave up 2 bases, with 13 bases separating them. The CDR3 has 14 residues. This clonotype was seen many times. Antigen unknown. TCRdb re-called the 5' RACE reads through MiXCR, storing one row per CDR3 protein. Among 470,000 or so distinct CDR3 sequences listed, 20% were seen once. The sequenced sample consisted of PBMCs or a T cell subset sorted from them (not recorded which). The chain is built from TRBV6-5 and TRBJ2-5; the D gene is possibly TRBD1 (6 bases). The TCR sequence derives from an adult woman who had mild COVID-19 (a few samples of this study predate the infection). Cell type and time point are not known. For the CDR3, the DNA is TGTGCCAGCAGCCTTGCAGGGGAGCAAGAGACCCAGTACTTC. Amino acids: CASSLAGEQETQYF.